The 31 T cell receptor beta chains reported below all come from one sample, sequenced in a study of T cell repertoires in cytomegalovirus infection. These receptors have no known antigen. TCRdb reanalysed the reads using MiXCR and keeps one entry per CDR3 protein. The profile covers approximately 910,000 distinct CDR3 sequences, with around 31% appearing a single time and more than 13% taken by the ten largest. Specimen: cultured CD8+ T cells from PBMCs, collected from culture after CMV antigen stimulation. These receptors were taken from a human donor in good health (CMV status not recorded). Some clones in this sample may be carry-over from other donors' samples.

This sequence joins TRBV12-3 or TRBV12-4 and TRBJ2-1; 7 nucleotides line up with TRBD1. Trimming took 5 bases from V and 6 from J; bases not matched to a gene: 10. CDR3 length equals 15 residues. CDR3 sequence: CASSAPGQSTNEQFF. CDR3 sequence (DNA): TGTGCCAGCAGTGCCCCGGGACAGAGTACCAATGAGCAGTTCTTC.

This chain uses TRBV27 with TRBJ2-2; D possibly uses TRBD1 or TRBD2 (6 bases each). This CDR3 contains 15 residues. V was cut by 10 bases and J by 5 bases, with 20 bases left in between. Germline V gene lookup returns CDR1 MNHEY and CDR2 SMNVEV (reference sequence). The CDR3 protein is CATRVGGGGTGELFF. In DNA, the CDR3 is TGTGCCACCCGAGTGGGGGGCGGTGGGACCGGGGAGCTGTTTTTT.

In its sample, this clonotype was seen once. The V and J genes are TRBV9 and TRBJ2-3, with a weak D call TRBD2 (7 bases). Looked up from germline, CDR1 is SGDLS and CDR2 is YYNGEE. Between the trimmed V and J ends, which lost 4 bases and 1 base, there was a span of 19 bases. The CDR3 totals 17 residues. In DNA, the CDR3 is TGTGCCAGCAGCCCAACGTCGGGGAGGGGGGGCACAGATACGCAGTATTTT. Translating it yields CASSPTSGRGGTDTQYF.

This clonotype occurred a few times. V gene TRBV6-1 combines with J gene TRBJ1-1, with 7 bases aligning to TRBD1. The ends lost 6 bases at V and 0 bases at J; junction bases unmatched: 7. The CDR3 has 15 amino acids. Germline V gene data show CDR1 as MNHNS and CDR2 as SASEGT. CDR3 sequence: CASRSGGFLNTEAFF. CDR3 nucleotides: TGTGCCAGCAGATCAGGGGGGTTCCTGAACACTGAAGCTTTCTTT.

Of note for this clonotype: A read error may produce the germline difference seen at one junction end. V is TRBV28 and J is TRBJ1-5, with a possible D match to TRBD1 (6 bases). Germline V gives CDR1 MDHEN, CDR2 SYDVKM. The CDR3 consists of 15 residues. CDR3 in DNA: TGTGTCAGCAGTCCTCATGGACAGAGGAGTCAGCCCCAGCATTTT. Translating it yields CVSSPHGQRSQPQHF. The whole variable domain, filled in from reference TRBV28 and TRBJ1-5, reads DVKVTQSSRYLVKRTGEKVFLECVQDMDHENMFWYRQDPGLGLRLIYFSYDVKMKEKGDIPEGYSVSREKKERFSLILESASTNQTSMYLCVSSPHGQRSQPQHFGDGTRLSIL.

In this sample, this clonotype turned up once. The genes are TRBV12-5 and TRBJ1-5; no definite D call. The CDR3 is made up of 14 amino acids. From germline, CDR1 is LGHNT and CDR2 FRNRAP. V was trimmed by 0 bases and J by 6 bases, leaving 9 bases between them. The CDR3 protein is CASGLVDGIQPQHF. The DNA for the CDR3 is TGTGCTAGTGGTTTGGTAGACGGGATTCAGCCCCAGCATTTT.

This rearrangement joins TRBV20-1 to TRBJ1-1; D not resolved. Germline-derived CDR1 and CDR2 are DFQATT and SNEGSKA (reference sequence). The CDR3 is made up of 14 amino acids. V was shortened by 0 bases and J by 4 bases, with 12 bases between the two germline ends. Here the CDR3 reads CSAREGFEGTEAFF. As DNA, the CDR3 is TGCAGTGCTAGAGAGGGGTTTGAAGGCACTGAAGCTTTCTTT.

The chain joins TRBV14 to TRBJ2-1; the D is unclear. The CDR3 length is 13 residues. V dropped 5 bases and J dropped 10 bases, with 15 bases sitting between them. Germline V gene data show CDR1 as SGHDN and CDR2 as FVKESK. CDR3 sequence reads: CASSTGPLLEQFF. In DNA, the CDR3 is TGTGCCAGCAGCACCGGGCCCCTTTTGGAGCAGTTCTTC.

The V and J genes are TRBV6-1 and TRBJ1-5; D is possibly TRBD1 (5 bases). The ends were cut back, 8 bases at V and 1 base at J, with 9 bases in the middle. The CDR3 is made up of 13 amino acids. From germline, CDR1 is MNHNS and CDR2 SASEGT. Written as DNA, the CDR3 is TGTGCCAGCTGGGGGGAGAGCAATCAGCCCCAGCATTTT. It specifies CASWGESNQPQHF.

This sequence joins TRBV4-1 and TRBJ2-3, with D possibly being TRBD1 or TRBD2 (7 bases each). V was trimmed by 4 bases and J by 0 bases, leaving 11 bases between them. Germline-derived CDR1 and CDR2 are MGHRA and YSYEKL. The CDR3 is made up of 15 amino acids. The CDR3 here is CASSPGGDSTDTQYF. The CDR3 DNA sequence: TGCGCCAGCAGCCCAGGGGGGGATAGCACAGATACGCAGTATTTT.

The CDR3 sequence is CASSLSGKVDQPQHF. The CDR3 bases are TGTGCCAGCAGCCTATCCGGGAAGGTCGATCAGCCCCAGCATTTT. The chain employs TRBV7-9 and TRBJ1-5, with D unresolved. Trimming removed 5 bases at V and 5 bases at J, with 16 bases between. The CDR3 sequence is 15 residues long. Germline V gene sequence: CDR1 SEHNR, CDR2 FQNEAQ (reference sequence).

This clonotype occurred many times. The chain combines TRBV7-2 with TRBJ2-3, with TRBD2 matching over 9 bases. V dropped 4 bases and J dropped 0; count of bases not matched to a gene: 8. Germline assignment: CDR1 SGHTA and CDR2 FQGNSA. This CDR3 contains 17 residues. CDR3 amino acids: CASSSSTSGGSTDTQYF. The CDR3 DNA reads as TGTGCCAGCAGCTCATCGACTAGCGGAGGCAGCACAGATACGCAGTATTTT.

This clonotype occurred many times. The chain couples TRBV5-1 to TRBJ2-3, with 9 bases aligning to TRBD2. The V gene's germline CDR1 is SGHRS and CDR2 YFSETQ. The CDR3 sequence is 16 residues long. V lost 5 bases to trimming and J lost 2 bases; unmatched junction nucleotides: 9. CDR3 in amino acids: CASRDIAGADTDTQYF. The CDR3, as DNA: TGCGCCAGCAGAGATATAGCGGGGGCCGACACAGATACGCAGTATTTT.

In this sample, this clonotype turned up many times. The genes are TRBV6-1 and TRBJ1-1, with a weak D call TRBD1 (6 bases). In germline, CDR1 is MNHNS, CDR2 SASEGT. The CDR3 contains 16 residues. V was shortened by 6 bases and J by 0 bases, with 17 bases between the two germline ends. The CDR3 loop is CASRFNRDTLNTEAFF. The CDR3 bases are TGTGCCAGCAGATTTAACCGGGACACGCTGAACACTGAAGCTTTCTTT.

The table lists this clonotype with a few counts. The CDR3 DNA reads as TGTGCCAGCAGCAGGGGGCAAGGCGGGGAGCTGTTTTTT. Amino acids: CASSRGQGGELFF. This chain connects TRBV7-3 to TRBJ2-2; 7 bases are a match to TRBD1. V shed 5 bases and J 7 bases; nucleotides not matched to a gene: 4. Germline V gene sequence: CDR1 SGHTA, CDR2 FQGTGA. The CDR3 loop spans 13 amino acids.

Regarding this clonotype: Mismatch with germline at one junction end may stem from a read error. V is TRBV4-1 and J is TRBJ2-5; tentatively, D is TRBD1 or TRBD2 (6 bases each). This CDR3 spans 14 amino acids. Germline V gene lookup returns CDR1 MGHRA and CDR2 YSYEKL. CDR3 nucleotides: TGCGCCAACAGCCAAGTCGGGGGCGAAGAGACCCAGTACTTC. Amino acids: CANSQVGGEETQYF.

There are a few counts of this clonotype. This chain's CDR3 is CASSPDRVRAEQYV. CDR3 in DNA: TGTGCCAGCAGCCCCGACAGGGTACGGGCCGAGCAGTACGTC. This sequence joins TRBV6-2 or TRBV6-3 and TRBJ2-7, with 7 positions matching TRBD1. The V gene end was trimmed by 6 bases and the J gene end by 6 bases; junction bases not matched to a gene: 11. This CDR3 contains 14 residues. CDR1 MNHEY and CDR2 SVGEGT come from the germline V gene.

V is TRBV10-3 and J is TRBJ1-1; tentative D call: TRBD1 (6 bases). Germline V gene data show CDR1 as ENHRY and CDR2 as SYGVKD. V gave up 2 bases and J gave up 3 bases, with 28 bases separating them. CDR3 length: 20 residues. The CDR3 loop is CAISEVPFFESGAGDTEAFF. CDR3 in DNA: TGTGCCATCAGTGAGGTCCCCTTTTTTGAGTCAGGGGCAGGGGACACTGAAGCTTTCTTT.

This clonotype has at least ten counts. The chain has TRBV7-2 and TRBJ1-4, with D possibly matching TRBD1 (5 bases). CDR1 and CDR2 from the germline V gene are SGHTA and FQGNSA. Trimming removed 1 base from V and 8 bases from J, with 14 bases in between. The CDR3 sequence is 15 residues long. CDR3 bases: TGTGCCAGCAGCTTAGGGACAACAACGGGAGAAAAACTGTTTTTT. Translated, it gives CASSLGTTTGEKLFF.

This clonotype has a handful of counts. The CDR3 region is CASGFSTGAITGELFF. Here the CDR3 DNA reads TGTGCTAGTGGTTTTTCGACAGGGGCCATCACCGGGGAGCTGTTTTTT. The chain is built from TRBV12-5 and TRBJ2-2; 8 nucleotides line up with TRBD1. Losses at the gene ends were 3 bases for V and 4 bases for J; bases not matched to a gene: 7. Germline V gives CDR1 LGHNT, CDR2 FRNRAP. CDR3 length equals 16 residues.

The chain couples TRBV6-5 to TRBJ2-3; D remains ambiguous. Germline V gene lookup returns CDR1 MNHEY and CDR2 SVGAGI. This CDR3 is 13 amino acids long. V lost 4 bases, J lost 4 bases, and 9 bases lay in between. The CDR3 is CASSSDWADTQYF. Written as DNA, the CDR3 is TGTGCCAGCAGTTCCGACTGGGCAGATACGCAGTATTTT.

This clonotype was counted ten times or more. As DNA, the CDR3 is TGTGCCATCAGTGAGGGGAGGACAACTGGGGCCAACGTCCTGACTTTC. Its protein product is CAISEGRTTGANVLTF. The chain links TRBV10-3 to TRBJ2-6, with a tentative D call TRBD2 (6 bases). Trimming removed 2 bases at V and 2 bases at J, with 10 bases between. Germline V gene data show CDR1 as ENHRY and CDR2 as SYGVKD. The CDR3 loop spans 16 amino acids.

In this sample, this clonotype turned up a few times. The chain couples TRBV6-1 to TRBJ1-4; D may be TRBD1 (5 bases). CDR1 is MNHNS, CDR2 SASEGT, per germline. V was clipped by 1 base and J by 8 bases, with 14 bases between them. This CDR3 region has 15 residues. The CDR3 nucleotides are TGTGCCAGCAGTGAAGGAGACAGTTCCAGCGAAAAACTGTTTTTT. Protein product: CASSEGDSSSEKLFF.

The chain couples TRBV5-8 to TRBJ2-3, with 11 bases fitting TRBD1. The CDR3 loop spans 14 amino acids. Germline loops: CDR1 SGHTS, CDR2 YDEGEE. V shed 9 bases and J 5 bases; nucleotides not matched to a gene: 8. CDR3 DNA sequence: TGTGCCACCTATACGGGACAGGGGGTAGATACGCAGTATTTT. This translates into CATYTGQGVDTQYF.

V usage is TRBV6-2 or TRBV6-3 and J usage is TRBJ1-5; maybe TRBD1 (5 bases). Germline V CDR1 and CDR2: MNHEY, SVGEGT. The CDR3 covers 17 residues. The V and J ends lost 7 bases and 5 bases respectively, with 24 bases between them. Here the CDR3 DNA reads TGTGCCAGCAACCAGCTAGGTGGGGGTAAAAAGGATCAGCCCCAGCATTTT. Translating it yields CASNQLGGGKKDQPQHF.

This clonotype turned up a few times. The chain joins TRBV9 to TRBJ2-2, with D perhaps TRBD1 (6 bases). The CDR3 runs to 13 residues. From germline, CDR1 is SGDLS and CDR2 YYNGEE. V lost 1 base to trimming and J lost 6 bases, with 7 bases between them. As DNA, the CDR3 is TGTGCCAGCAGCGTACACAGGGCCGGGGAGCTGTTTTTT. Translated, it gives CASSVHRAGELFF.

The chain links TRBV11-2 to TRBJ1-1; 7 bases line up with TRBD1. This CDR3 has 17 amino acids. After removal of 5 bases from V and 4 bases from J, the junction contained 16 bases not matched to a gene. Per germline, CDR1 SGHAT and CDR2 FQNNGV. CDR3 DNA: TGTGCCAGCAGCCCCTACACCCCCAGGGGGATAGGCACTGAAGCTTTCTTT. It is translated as CASSPYTPRGIGTEAFF.

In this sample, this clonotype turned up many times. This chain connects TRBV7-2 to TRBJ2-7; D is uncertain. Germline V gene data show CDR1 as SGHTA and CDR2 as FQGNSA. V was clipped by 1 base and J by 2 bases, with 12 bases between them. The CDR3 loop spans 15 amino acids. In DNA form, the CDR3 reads TGTGCCAGCAGCTTAGATCCGCAGGTAACCTACGAGCAGTACGTC. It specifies CASSLDPQVTYEQYV.

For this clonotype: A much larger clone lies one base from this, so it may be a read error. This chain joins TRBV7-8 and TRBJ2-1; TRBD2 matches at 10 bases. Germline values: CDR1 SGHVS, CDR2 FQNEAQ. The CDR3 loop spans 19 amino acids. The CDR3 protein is CASSSPGAGGLGSYNKQFF. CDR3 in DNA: TGTGCCAGCAGTTCCCCGGGAGCGGGGGGGTTGGGTTCCTACAATAAGCAGTTCTTC.

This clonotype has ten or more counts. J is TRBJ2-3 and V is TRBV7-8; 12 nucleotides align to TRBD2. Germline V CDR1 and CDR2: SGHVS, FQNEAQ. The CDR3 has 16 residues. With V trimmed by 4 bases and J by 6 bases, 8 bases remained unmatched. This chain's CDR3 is CASSSPSGGGWDTQYF. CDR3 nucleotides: TGTGCCAGCAGCTCCCCTAGCGGGGGGGGGTGGGATACGCAGTATTTT.

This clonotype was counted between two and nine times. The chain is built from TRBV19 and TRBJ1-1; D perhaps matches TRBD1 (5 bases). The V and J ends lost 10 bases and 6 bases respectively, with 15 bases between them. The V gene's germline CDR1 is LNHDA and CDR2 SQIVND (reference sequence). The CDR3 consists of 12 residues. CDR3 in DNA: TGTGCCACCCGGGCGGGGGTCGCTGAAGCTTTCTTT. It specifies CATRAGVAEAFF.